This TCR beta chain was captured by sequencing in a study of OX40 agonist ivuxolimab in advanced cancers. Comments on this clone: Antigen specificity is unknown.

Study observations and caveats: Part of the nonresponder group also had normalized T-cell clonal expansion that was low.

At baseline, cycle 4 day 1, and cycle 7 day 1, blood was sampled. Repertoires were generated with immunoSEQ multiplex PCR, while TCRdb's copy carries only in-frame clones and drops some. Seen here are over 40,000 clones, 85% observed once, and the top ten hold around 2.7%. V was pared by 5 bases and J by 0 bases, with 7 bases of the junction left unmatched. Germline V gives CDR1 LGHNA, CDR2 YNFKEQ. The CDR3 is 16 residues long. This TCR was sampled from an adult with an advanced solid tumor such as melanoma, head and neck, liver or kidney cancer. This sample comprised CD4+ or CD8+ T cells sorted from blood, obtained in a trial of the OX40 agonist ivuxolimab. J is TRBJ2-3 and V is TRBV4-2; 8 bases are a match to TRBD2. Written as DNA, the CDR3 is TGTGCCAGCAGCACTGAAAGCGGGAGCAGCACAGATACGCAGTATTTT. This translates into CASSTESGSSTDTQYF.